The 32 T cell receptor beta chains listed next were all sequenced from one sample in a study of T-cell reconstitution after alpha-beta-depleted transplantation in children. The TCRbeta library was prepared with unique molecular identifiers. TCRdb re-derived calls from the PCR reads in MiXCR, one entry per CDR3 protein. The data contain a few hundred thousand distinct CDR3 sequences, 6.6% of them singletons. The material sequenced was PBMCs, taken before TCRalphabeta/CD19-depleted stem cell transplant. The source is a boy aged 2 to 10 with acute lymphoblastic leukemia, due to receive a stem cell transplant.

This clonotype was seen ten or more times. The chain employs TRBV20-1 and TRBJ2-5; possibly TRBD1 or TRBD2 for D (6 bases each). The germline V gene encodes CDR1 DFQATT and CDR2 SNEGSKA (reference sequence). The CDR3 runs to 15 residues. The V gene lost 4 bases and the J gene lost 4 bases, with 19 bases spanning the gap. CDR3 protein: CSATIAPWGAETQYF. DNA of the CDR3: TGCAGTGCTACGATCGCTCCATGGGGGGCAGAGACCCAGTACTTC.

This clonotype turned up a few times. The J gene is TRBJ2-7, the V gene TRBV2, with D possibly TRBD2 on 5 matching bases. The length of the CDR3 is 12 residues. Germline loops: CDR1 SNHLY, CDR2 FYNNEI. Trimming took off 5 bases at V and 4 bases at J, with 9 bases between the two ends. The CDR3 region is CASSWERYEQYF. The DNA for the CDR3 is TGTGCCAGCAGTTGGGAGCGATACGAGCAGTACTTC.

This chain connects TRBV6-4 to TRBJ1-1; 8 nucleotides match TRBD1. The V segment lost 11 bases and the J segment 3 bases; nucleotides outside the gene matches: 5. The germline V gene has CDR1 MRHNA and CDR2 SNTAGT. The CDR3 is 12 amino acids. CDR3 region: CALQGEDTEAFF. CDR3 DNA sequence: TGTGCCTTACAGGGGGAGGACACTGAAGCTTTCTTT.

This clonotype was picked up many times. V usage is TRBV28 and J usage is TRBJ2-5, with TRBD1 matching 8 bases. Germline V gene lookup returns CDR1 MDHEN and CDR2 SYDVKM. Trimming removed 4 bases from V and 3 bases from J; junction bases left unmatched: 1. There are 13 residues in the CDR3. The CDR3: CASSSGQEETQYF. DNA for the CDR3: TGTGCCAGCAGTTCGGGACAGGAAGAGACCCAGTACTTC.

This clonotype is medium-sized within its sample. The chain links TRBV7-2 to TRBJ2-7; D could derive from TRBD1 or TRBD2 (5 bases each). CDR3 length: 15 amino acids. Germline V gene data show CDR1 as SGHTA and CDR2 as FQGNSA. Trimming shortened V by 5 bases and J by 3 bases, and 17 bases separated the two germline ends. DNA for the CDR3: TGTGCCAGCAGCCCGAACCGGGACGCGGGCTACGAGCAGTACTTC. This sequence encodes CASSPNRDAGYEQYF.

The V and J genes are TRBV15 and TRBJ1-5; no definite D call. Germline V gene lookup returns CDR1 LNHNV and CDR2 YYDKDF (reference sequence). V was clipped by 8 bases and J by 8 bases, with 28 bases between them. This CDR3 has 17 residues. The CDR3 DNA reads as TGTGCCACCCGCAAAGTACGGGAGACCGCTCGTGGTGAGCCCCAGCATTTT. This encodes CATRKVRETARGEPQHF.

This clonotype was observed many times. The J gene is TRBJ1-2, the V gene TRBV29-1, with TRBD1 identical over 8 bases. CDR3 size: 12 residues. The V segment lost 6 bases and the J segment 5 bases; nucleotides outside the gene matches: 5. Germline CDR1 is SQVTM and CDR2 is ANQGSEA. The CDR3 coding sequence is TGCAGCGTCGACAGGGGTCTTTATGGCTACACCTTC. This translates into CSVDRGLYGYTF.

This clonotype was counted ten times or more. V usage is TRBV7-2 and J usage is TRBJ2-5; D may be TRBD1 or TRBD2 (5 bases each). Trimming cost V 8 bases and J 7 bases, with 11 bases left between them. There are 11 residues in the CDR3. Germline assignment: CDR1 SGHTA and CDR2 FQGNSA. As DNA, the CDR3 is TGTGCCAGCGGCTATGGGGGGACCCAGTACTTC. It encodes CASGYGGTQYF. Filled out from reference TRBV7-2 and TRBJ2-5, the complete variable domain reads GAGVSQSPSNKVTEKGKDVELRCDPISGHTALYWYRQSLGQGLEFLIYFQGNSAPDKSGLPSDRFSAERTGGSVSTLTIQRTQQEDSAVYLCASGYGGTQYFGPGTRLLVL.

This clonotype occurred many times. The rearrangement links TRBV29-1 to TRBJ2-7, with D possibly TRBD1 on 6 matching bases. The CDR3 loop spans 13 amino acids. Trimming cost V 7 bases and J 5 bases, with 18 bases left between them. Germline V gene sequence: CDR1 SQVTM, CDR2 ANQGSEA. This CDR3 is CSGYRVELDEQYF. The DNA for the CDR3 is TGCAGCGGGTACAGGGTAGAATTGGACGAGCAGTACTTC.

At least ten counts were recorded for this clonotype. This sequence joins TRBV5-1 and TRBJ2-3; 8 bases map to TRBD2. Germline trimming cut 2 bases from V and 4 bases from J; bases unmatched to any gene: 6. CDR1 and CDR2 from the germline V gene are SGHRS and YFSETQ. The CDR3 has 15 amino acids. The CDR3 nucleotides read TGCGCCAGCAGCTTAACGGGGGGGCCCGCAGATACGCAGTATTTT. Encoded protein: CASSLTGGPADTQYF.

This clonotype has more than one count but fewer than ten. The rearrangement uses TRBV28 and TRBJ2-2, with D perhaps given as TRBD1 or TRBD2 (6 bases each). The germline V gene has CDR1 MDHEN and CDR2 SYDVKM. This CDR3 contains 15 residues. Trimming left V 4 bases short and J 6 bases short, with 15 bases between. The CDR3 DNA is TGTGCCAGCAGTTCATCGGGGGCTCCCCCCGGGGAGCTGTTTTTT. Protein: CASSSSGAPPGELFF.

This clonotype came up a few times. The chain links TRBV20-1 to TRBJ1-1; no definite D call. V was pared by 0 bases and J by 2 bases, with 13 bases between. The CDR3 extends over 15 amino acids. The germline V gene has CDR1 DFQATT and CDR2 SNEGSKA (reference sequence). The CDR3 sequence: CSAREVAEPNTEAFF. The DNA of the CDR3 is TGCAGTGCTAGAGAAGTGGCCGAACCTAACACTGAAGCTTTCTTT.

This clonotype was seen only a few times. The chain joins TRBV6-5 to TRBJ2-5, with TRBD2 identical over 14 bases. The germline CDR1 and CDR2 sequences are MNHEY and SVGAGI. After removal of 2 bases from V and 4 bases from J, the junction contained 0 bases not matched to a gene. The CDR3 contains 15 residues. The CDR3 sequence is CASSYGLAGGETQYF. CDR3 coding DNA: TGTGCCAGCAGTTACGGACTAGCGGGGGGAGAGACCCAGTACTTC.

The table lists this clonotype with many counts. The chain is built from TRBV21-1 and TRBJ2-1; the table calls TRBD2, which could not be checked here. TRBV21-1 is a known pseudogene. The CDR3 has 16 amino acids. CDR3 loop: CASSKDGAGRSVEQFF. CDR3 DNA sequence: TGTGCCAGCAGCAAAGACGGAGCGGGCAGAAGTGTTGAGCAGTTCTTC.

This clonotype turned up a few times. The rearrangement links TRBV20-1 to TRBJ2-5; D is undetermined. V was pared by 6 bases and J by 0 bases, with 8 bases between. The CDR3 is 12 amino acids. CDR1 and CDR2 from the germline V gene are DFQATT and SNEGSKA (reference sequence). The CDR3 sequence is CSAKRYQETQYF. The CDR3 bases are TGCAGTGCCAAGAGGTACCAAGAGACCCAGTACTTC.

This clonotype was seen at least ten times. The chain joins TRBV6-2 or TRBV6-3 to TRBJ2-1, with no clear D. V lost 5 bases to trimming and J lost 6 bases, with 8 bases between them. The CDR3 is 12 amino acids. CDR1 and CDR2 from the germline V gene are MNHEY and SVGEGT. The chain's CDR3 is CASSRNFNEQFF. The CDR3 coding sequence is TGTGCCAGCAGTCGGAACTTCAATGAGCAGTTCTTC.

This clonotype has a count of ten or more. Its ends do not fully match the called genes, so a read error is possible. The rearrangement uses TRBV20-1 and TRBJ2-1; tentative D call: TRBD2 (6 bases). The CDR3 extends over 15 amino acids. Germline V gene data show CDR1 as DFQATT and CDR2 as SNEGSKA (reference sequence). The CDR3 is CSARDPRDSYNEHFF. The CDR3 coding sequence is TGCAGTGCTAGAGATCCCCGGGACTCGTACAATGAGCATTTCTTC.

This clonotype was counted ten times or more. The chain is built from TRBV20-1 and TRBJ2-5; no definite D call. The germline CDR1 and CDR2 sequences are DFQATT and SNEGSKA (reference sequence). The CDR3 length is 13 residues. V was cut by 6 bases and J by 4 bases, with 15 bases left in between. The CDR3 sequence: CSAPAGARETQYF. In DNA form, the CDR3 reads TGCAGTGCCCCGGCTGGAGCGAGAGAGACCCAGTACTTC.

The J gene is TRBJ2-5, the V gene TRBV6-1; D is possibly TRBD1 (6 bases). The CDR3 length is 17 residues. The V gene's germline CDR1 is MNHNS and CDR2 SASEGT. V was cut by 7 bases and J by 4 bases, with 25 bases left in between. In DNA, the CDR3 is TGTGCCAGCACTAGAACGGGCCCAGGGGCAGTGACAGAGACCCAGTACTTC. Residues: CASTRTGPGAVTETQYF.

This clonotype was found many times. The DNA of the CDR3 is TGTGCCAGCGGGAGACTAGCCGATGAGCAGTTCTTC. Translation gives CASGRLADEQFF. The V and J genes are TRBV7-9 and TRBJ2-1; TRBD2 agrees at 7 bases. This CDR3 is built from 12 residues. Per the germline V gene, CDR1 is SEHNR and CDR2 is FQNEAQ (reference sequence). Trimming removed 8 bases from V and 8 bases from J; junction bases left unmatched: 6.

This clonotype was detected ten times or more. The J gene is TRBJ2-4, the V gene TRBV4-3; no reliable D call. The V end lost 0 bases, the J end lost 1 base, and 10 bases lay between the germline ends. Germline lookup yields CDR1 LGHNA and CDR2 YSLEER. The CDR3 covers 16 residues. CDR3 residues: CASSQDPGLAKNIQYF. CDR3 coding DNA: TGCGCCAGCAGCCAAGATCCCGGCTTGGCCAAAAACATTCAGTACTTC.

This clonotype was picked up many times. This rearrangement joins TRBV7-2 to TRBJ2-1; a weak D match, TRBD2 (6 bases). Trimming stripped 3 bases from V and 0 bases from J, with 9 bases between. Looked up from germline, CDR1 is SGHTA and CDR2 is FQGNSA. This CDR3 has 15 residues. CDR3 residues: CASSFAGNSYNEQFF. CDR3 coding DNA: TGTGCCAGCAGCTTCGCGGGAAACTCCTACAATGAGCAGTTCTTC.

This clonotype has a count of ten or more. This rearrangement joins TRBV12-3 or TRBV12-4 to TRBJ1-6, with D possibly being TRBD1 (6 bases). Deletions cut 6 bases from V and 7 bases from J, with 19 bases between. The CDR3 runs to 16 residues. CDR3 DNA: TGTGCCAGCAGCTTGATGTTTCGGGACACCAATTCACCCCTCCACTTT. Translation gives CASSLMFRDTNSPLHF.

This clonotype has a count of ten or more. The V and J genes are TRBV29-1 and TRBJ2-7; TRBD2 aligns across 10 bases. The CDR3 totals 16 residues. Per the germline V gene, CDR1 is SQVTM and CDR2 is ANQGSEA. With V trimmed by 4 bases and J by 3 bases, 12 bases remained unmatched. The CDR3 sequence: CSVGGLGQRGGYEQYF. The CDR3, as DNA: TGCAGCGTTGGGGGACTAGGCCAGCGGGGGGGCTACGAGCAGTACTTC.

This chain links TRBV15 with TRBJ2-1; D is unresolved. This CDR3 is 11 amino acids long. CDR1 is LNHNV and CDR2 is YYDKDF in the germline V gene (reference sequence). V lost 5 bases and J 10 bases, leaving 9 bases between the germline ends. The CDR3 loop reads CATSRAGEQFF. Written as DNA, the CDR3 is TGTGCCACCAGCCGAGCCGGGGAGCAGTTCTTC.

This clonotype showed up many times. The V call is TRBV20-1, the J call TRBJ1-6; D remains ambiguous. Trimming left V 3 bases short and J 0 bases short, with 12 bases between. The CDR3 length is 16 residues. Germline assignment: CDR1 DFQATT and CDR2 SNEGSKA (reference sequence). The CDR3 DNA is TGCAGTGCTAGTGAAGAGATTAGCTCCTATAATTCACCCCTCCACTTT. Translated: CSASEEISSYNSPLHF.

There are many counts of this clonotype. This chain connects TRBV2 to TRBJ2-2, with 9 bases identical to TRBD1. CDR3 length: 15 residues. Germline values: CDR1 SNHLY, CDR2 FYNNEI. After removal of 4 bases from V and 4 bases from J, the junction contained 4 bases not matched to a gene. Written as DNA, the CDR3 is TGTGCCAGCAGTGGGGGACAGGGAGGCACCGGGGAGCTGTTTTTT. Its protein product is CASSGGQGGTGELFF. The whole variable domain, filled in from reference TRBV2 and TRBJ2-2, reads EPEVTQTPSHQVTQMGQEVILRCVPISNHLYFYWYRQILGQKVEFLVSFYNNEISEKSEIFDDQFSVERPDGSNFTLKIRSTKLEDSAMYFCASSGGQGGTGELFFGEGSRLTVL.

The chain employs TRBV9 and TRBJ2-5; 8 nucleotides align to TRBD1. The CDR3 covers 14 residues. Per the germline V gene, CDR1 is SGDLS and CDR2 is YYNGEE. V was pared by 7 bases and J by 5 bases, with 10 bases of the junction left unmatched. DNA for the CDR3: TGTGCCAGCCCACGGGACAGGAGAGAGGAGACCCAGTACTTC. Amino acids: CASPRDRREETQYF.

This clonotype came up many times. The chain links TRBV7-2 to TRBJ2-3; D remains ambiguous. CDR1 is SGHTA and CDR2 is FQGNSA in the germline V gene. The CDR3 is 12 amino acids. Deletions cut 7 bases from V and 5 bases from J, with 10 bases between. The chain's CDR3 is CASTFLRDTQYF. The DNA of the CDR3 is TGTGCCAGCACCTTTCTTCGAGATACGCAGTATTTT. The variable domain in full, completed from reference TRBV7-2 and TRBJ2-3, reads GAGVSQSPSNKVTEKGKDVELRCDPISGHTALYWYRQSLGQGLEFLIYFQGNSAPDKSGLPSDRFSAERTGGSVSTLTIQRTQQEDSAVYLCASTFLRDTQYFGPGTRLTVL.

This clonotype was observed a few times. V usage is TRBV7-2 and J usage is TRBJ2-2, with 7 positions matching TRBD1. The CDR3 extends over 16 amino acids. Germline lookup yields CDR1 SGHTA and CDR2 FQGNSA. V lost 3 bases, J lost 3 bases, and 7 bases stayed unmatched. The CDR3 spells CASSFVGTAHTGELFF. As DNA, the CDR3 is TGTGCCAGCAGCTTTGTCGGGACAGCACACACCGGGGAGCTGTTTTTT.

This clonotype was found many times. This chain connects TRBV28 to TRBJ2-7; no firm D call. Germline V CDR1 and CDR2: MDHEN, SYDVKM. V shed 7 bases and J shed 3 bases, with 13 bases lying between them. This CDR3 is 13 amino acids long. CDR3 bases: TGTGCCAGCAAAGGACCAGAGGACTACGAGCAGTACTTC. Its translation: CASKGPEDYEQYF.

This clonotype was seen repeatedly, ten times or more. V is TRBV12-3 or TRBV12-4 and J is TRBJ2-7; 8 bases fit TRBD1. V lost 1 base and J lost 3; bases outside the gene matches: 2. The length of the CDR3 is 14 residues. Here the CDR3 reads CASSLGTGRYEQYF. The CDR3 nucleotides are TGTGCCAGCAGTTTAGGGACAGGGCGCTACGAGCAGTACTTC.